A selection of T cell receptor beta chains follows, all from one sample in a study of T cell responses to AZD1222 COVID-19 vaccine. Repertoires were generated with immunoSEQ multiplex PCR, while TCRdb's copy carries only in-frame clones and drops some. The repertoire holds 150,000 to 200,000 clones, with approximately 90% as singletons. The input for sequencing was peripheral blood, taken on day 0 of AZD1222 vaccination. Receptor source: an adult in good health. The CDR3 runs from the conserved cysteine through the conserved F or W. The D gene is left open where the match is weak. Only some rows state a clone size, as once, few, many or a class for expanded clones.

D gene	clone size	J gene	V gene	CDR3 protein	CDR3 DNA
NA	once	TRBJ2-1	TRBV5-4	CASSLGGGPNEQFF	TGTGCCAGCAGCTTGGGGGGGGGCCCAAATGAGCAGTTCTTC
TRBD1	NA	TRBJ1-1	TRBV2	CASRFFDRGDTEAFF	TGTGCCAGCAGATTTTTTGACAGGGGCGACACTGAAGCTTTCTTT
NA	NA	TRBJ1-2	TRBV6-1	CASSEYLDSAYGYTF	TGTGCCAGCAGTGAGTACCTAGACAGTGCCTATGGCTACACCTTC
TRBD2	NA	TRBJ2-3	TRBV4-3	CASSQEGVAGGFTDTQYF	TGCGCCAGCAGCCAAGAAGGTGTGGCGGGGGGGTTCACAGATACGCAGTATTTT
NA	NA	TRBJ2-7	TRBV3-1/TRBV3-2	CASSQVLRDNPLDEQYF	TGTGCCAGCAGCCAAGTTTTAAGGGACAACCCTCTGGACGAGCAGTACTTC
TRBD1	NA	TRBJ2-7	TRBV4-2	CASSQEGTTGNEQYF	TGTGCCAGCAGCCAAGAGGGAACGACAGGGAACGAGCAGTACTTC
TRBD1	once	TRBJ2-7	TRBV4-2	CASSQGGTGDEQYF	TGTGCCAGCAGCCAAGGCGGGACAGGGGATGAGCAGTACTTC
NA	NA	TRBJ1-6	TRBV14	CASSQGGRHSPLHF	TGTGCCAGCAGCCAAGGGGGGCGTCATTCACCCCTCCACTTT
NA	NA	TRBJ2-5	TRBV18	CASSGETQYF	TGTGCCAGCTCCGGCGAGACCCAGTACTTC
NA	NA	TRBJ1-2	TRBV29-1	CSVEGRRGGYTF	TGCAGCGTTGAAGGACGGAGGGGCGGCTACACCTTC
NA	NA	TRBJ1-3	TRBV19	CASSLDYRATIYF	TGTGCCAGTAGTCTCGATTACAGGGCCACCATATATTTT
NA	NA	TRBJ2-1	TRBV5-1	CATRDLSSYNEQFF	TGCGCCACCCGGGACCTGAGCTCCTACAATGAGCAGTTCTTC
NA	NA	TRBJ2-1	TRBV5-5	CASSLAGTAYNEQFF	TGTGCCAGCAGCTTGGCGGGGACCGCTTACAATGAGCAGTTCTTC
NA	once	TRBJ2-1	TRBV2	CASSSTATTDGVNEQFF	TGTGCCAGCAGTTCAACGGCGACTACCGATGGGGTCAATGAGCAGTTCTTC
NA	NA	TRBJ1-2	TRBV19	CASSMGDYYGYTF	TGTGCCAGTAGTATGGGGGACTACTATGGCTACACCTTC
TRBD1	NA	TRBJ2-1	TRBV19	CASSSRTGAHEQFF	TGTGCCAGTAGTAGTAGGACAGGGGCCCATGAGCAGTTCTTC
NA	NA	TRBJ2-7	TRBV5-4	CASSLYGTYEQYF	TGTGCCAGCAGCTTGTATGGGACTTACGAGCAGTACTTC
TRBD1	NA	TRBJ1-1	TRBV4-3	CASSQDFGTGANMGTEAFF	TGCGCCAGCAGCCAAGATTTCGGGACAGGCGCTAACATGGGGACTGAAGCTTTCTTT
NA	NA	TRBJ2-5	TRBV19	CASSSGGTQYF	TGTGCCAGTAGCAGTGGTGGTACCCAGTACTTC
NA	NA	TRBJ1-5	TRBV18	CASSPPGSNQPQHF	TGTGCCAGCTCACCACCGGGCAGCAATCAGCCCCAGCATTTT
TRBD1	NA	TRBJ2-1	TRBV2	CASSEGETGGAWDEQFF	TGTGCCAGCAGTGAAGGGGAGACAGGGGGCGCGTGGGATGAGCAGTTCTTC
NA	NA	TRBJ1-2	TRBV19	CASSPTTANGYTF	TGTGCCAGTAGTCCAACTACTGCTAATGGCTACACCTTC
TRBD1	NA	TRBJ2-2	TRBV4-3	CASSQDEDRGTGELFF	TGCGCCAGCAGCCAAGATGAGGACAGGGGGACCGGGGAGCTGTTTTTT
TRBD2	NA	TRBJ2-7	TRBV4-2	CASSQGLAGGPEGYYEQYF	TGTGCCAGCAGCCAAGGACTAGCGGGGGGGCCAGAGGGGTACTACGAGCAGTACTTC
TRBD2	NA	TRBJ2-3	TRBV4-3	CASSQEPGGLTDTQYF	TGCGCCAGCAGCCAAGAGCCGGGGGGGCTAACAGATACGCAGTATTTT
TRBD1	once	TRBJ1-2	TRBV29-1	CSVEQGGYGYTF	TGCAGCGTTGAACAGGGGGGCTATGGCTACACCTTC
NA	NA	TRBJ2-1	TRBV30	CAWSEGDHNEQFF	TGTGCCTGGAGCGAAGGTGACCACAATGAGCAGTTCTTC
TRBD1	NA	TRBJ1-6	TRBV19	CASRDRVTPLHF	TGTGCCAGTAGGGACAGGGTAACTCCCCTCCACTTT
NA	NA	TRBJ1-5	TRBV19	CASSTGTLSNQPQHF	TGTGCCAGTAGTACCGGGACACTTAGCAATCAGCCCCAGCATTTT
NA	NA	TRBJ2-7	TRBV5-5	CASSLPRTYEQYF	TGTGCCAGCAGCCTTCCCCGGACCTACGAGCAGTACTTC
TRBD2	NA	TRBJ2-3	TRBV11-1	CASSLARPSGGVDTQYF	TGTGCCAGCAGCTTAGCTCGACCCAGCGGGGGGGTAGATACGCAGTATTTT
NA	NA	TRBJ1-2	TRBV2	CASSEGNYGYTF	TGTGCCAGCAGTGAAGGGAACTATGGCTACACCTTC
NA	NA	TRBJ2-5	TRBV6-5	CASQDGSQETQYF	TGTGCCAGTCAGGACGGGAGCCAAGAGACCCAGTACTTC
TRBD2	NA	TRBJ2-7	TRBV30	CAWSLGLESSEQYF	TGTGCCTGGAGCCTGGGACTAGAGAGTAGCGAGCAGTACTTC
NA	NA	TRBJ1-2	TRBV6-5	CASMTRAGENYGYTF	TGTGCCAGCATGACCCGGGCAGGAGAGAACTATGGCTACACCTTC
TRBD1	NA	TRBJ1-2	TRBV3-1/TRBV3-2	CASSLRQGIMYGYTF	TGTGCCAGCAGCCTTCGACAGGGGATCATGTATGGCTACACCTTC
NA	NA	TRBJ2-1	TRBV6-5	CASRYSRASYNEQFF	TGTGCCAGCAGGTACTCCCGGGCCTCCTACAATGAGCAGTTCTTC
TRBD1	NA	TRBJ2-5	TRBV7-2	CASSRELRGLGVFHF	TGTGCCAGCAGCCGGGAGCTCAGGGGGCTCGGGGTTTTCCACTTC
NA	NA	TRBJ2-3	TRBV19	CASSMKVSIGTQYF	TGTGCCAGTAGTATGAAGGTTAGCATCGGTACGCAGTATTTT
NA	NA	TRBJ2-5	TRBV6-2/TRBV6-3	CASSYGQTQYF	TGTGCCAGCAGTTACGGACAGACCCAGTACTTC
NA	once	TRBJ1-4	TRBV4-1	CASSQTGTANEKLFF	TGCGCCAGCAGCCAAACCGGGACGGCAAATGAAAAACTGTTTTTT
TRBD1	NA	TRBJ1-6	TRBV13	CASRHRGGLHSPLHF	TGTGCCAGCAGGCATCGAGGGGGCTTGCATTCACCCCTCCACTTT
NA	NA	TRBJ2-3	TRBV11-3	CASSLEGITDTQYF	TGTGCCAGCAGCTTAGAAGGGATCACAGATACGCAGTATTTT
TRBD1	NA	TRBJ2-7	TRBV20-1	CSASDRGTYEQYF	TGCAGTGCTAGTGACAGGGGCACCTACGAGCAGTACTTC
NA	NA	TRBJ2-2	TRBV4-2	CASSQDFYGLGELFF	TGTGCCAGCAGCCAAGATTTTTACGGGCTCGGGGAGCTGTTTTTT
NA	NA	TRBJ2-1	TRBV27	CASRQYNEQFF	TGTGCCAGCCGACAGTACAATGAGCAGTTCTTC
NA	NA	TRBJ2-2	TRBV13	CASSLFLRSRTGELFF	TGTGCCAGCAGCTTATTCCTCCGATCAAGAACCGGGGAGCTGTTTTTT
NA	NA	TRBJ2-7	TRBV4-1	CASSQVQDYEQYF	TGCGCCAGCAGCCAAGTACAAGACTACGAGCAGTACTTC
NA	NA	TRBJ1-1	TRBV18	CASSPPITASEAFF	TGTGCCAGCTCACCACCTATTACGGCCTCTGAAGCTTTCTTT
TRBD1	NA	TRBJ1-2	TRBV19	CASSSRDRANYGYTF	TGTGCCAGTAGTAGCCGGGACAGGGCCAACTATGGCTACACCTTC
NA	NA	TRBJ2-5	TRBV6-6	CASSYGQKETQYF	TGTGCCAGCAGTTACGGACAGAAGGAGACCCAGTACTTC